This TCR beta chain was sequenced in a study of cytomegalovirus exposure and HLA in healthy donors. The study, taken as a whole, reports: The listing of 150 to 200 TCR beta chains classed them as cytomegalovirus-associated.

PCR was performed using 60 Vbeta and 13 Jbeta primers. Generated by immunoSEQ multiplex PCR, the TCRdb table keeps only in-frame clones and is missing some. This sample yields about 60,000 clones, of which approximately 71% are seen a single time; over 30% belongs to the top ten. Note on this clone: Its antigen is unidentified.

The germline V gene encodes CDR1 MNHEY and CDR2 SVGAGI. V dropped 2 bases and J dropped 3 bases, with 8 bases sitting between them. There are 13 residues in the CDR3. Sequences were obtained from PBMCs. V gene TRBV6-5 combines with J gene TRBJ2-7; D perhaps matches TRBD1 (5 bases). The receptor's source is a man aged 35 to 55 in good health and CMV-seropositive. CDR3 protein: CASSYRGHYEQYF. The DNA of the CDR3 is TGTGCCAGCAGTTACCGTGGACACTACGAGCAGTACTTC.